This entry features one T cell receptor (beta chain) sequence. The CDR3 spans 12 residues. Germline V lookup: CDR1 SQVTM, CDR2 ANQGSEA. V lost 7 bases and J lost 7, with 13 bases in between. Measured with immunoSEQ multiplex PCR; TCRdb has only the in-frame clones, and not every one. This sample has 40,000 to 50,000 clones, with approximately 94% found just once. The data derive from a study of T cell changes during pregnancy in multiple sclerosis. The clonotype was recovered from a female donor with multiple sclerosis, enrolled in a pregnancy study. The chain has TRBV29-1 and TRBJ2-2; D perhaps matches TRBD1 (7 bases). Specimen: CD8+ T cells from peripheral blood mononuclear cells, collected in the first trimester of pregnancy. CDR3 sequence reads: CSGRGLVGELFF. The CDR3 DNA follows: TGCAGCGGGAGGGGGCTGGTCGGGGAGCTGTTTTTT.